Listed here are 5 T cell receptor beta chains from one sample, sequenced in a study of T cells in women clearing cervical HPV infection. The data were produced by immunoSEQ multiplex PCR, yet TCRdb's version contains in-frame clones alone and is incomplete. The listing records some 20,000 clones. The sample consisted of blood buffy coat. The receptor source for this set is a woman aged 18 to 69 with a cervical HPV16 infection that either progressed to CIN3+ or cleared (not recorded which).

Concerning this clone itself: Read coverage stops 3 residues before the CDR3 terminus; the germline J gene supplies the remainder. The chain employs TRBV11-2 and TRBJ2-5; the match to TRBD1 covers 9 bases. J gave up 5 bases and V 1 base, and 2 bases lay outside the gene matches. The CDR3 is 14 residues long. Germline V gives CDR1 SGHAT, CDR2 FQNNGV. This CDR3 reads CASSLGTGVETQYF. The DNA read from the CDR3 is TGTGCCAGCAGCTTAGGGACAGGGGTCGAGACC.

The CDR3: CASSQGPPIYF. CDR3 DNA (partial): TGTGCCAGCAGCCAAGGGCCCCCC. The rearrangement links TRBV14 to TRBJ1-3; D is uncertain. Read sequence stops 3 residues before the CDR3 end, and the germline J gene provides the missing end. Per germline, CDR1 SGHDN and CDR2 FVKESK. CDR3 size: 11 residues.

With regard to this clone: The DNA ends 3 residues before the CDR3 does, and the rest of the CDR3 is filled in from the germline J gene. The chain has TRBV7-9 and TRBJ1-2, with D unresolved. CDR1 and CDR2 from the germline V gene are SEHNR and FQNEAQ (reference sequence). The CDR3 consists of 13 residues. The DNA read from the CDR3 is TGTGCCAGCAGTCGAGGACTAGAGGGCGAC. Translation gives CASSRGLEGD. In full, the CDR3 is CASSRGLEGDYTF. The entire variable domain, with the rest obtained from reference TRBV7-9 and TRBJ1-2, is as follows: DTGVSQNPRHKITKRGQNVTFRCDPISEHNRLYWYRQTLGQGPEFLTYFQNEAQLEKSRLLSDRFSAERPKGSFSTLEIQRTEQGDSAMYLCASSRGLEGDYTFGSGTRLTVV.

To note about this clone: The read ends 3 residues before the CDR3 terminus; that terminus is restored from the germline J gene. The J gene is TRBJ1-1, the V gene TRBV7-9, with 9 bases that match TRBD1. The CDR3 extends over 14 amino acids. Germline CDR1 SEHNR, CDR2 FQNEAQ (reference sequence). The DNA read from the CDR3 is TGTGCCAGCAGCTTAGCGGGGACAGGGTTCGAA. It is translated as CASSLAGTGFE. The entire CDR3 is CASSLAGTGFEAFF.

On this clone itself: The read ends 3 residues early relative to the CDR3; the germline J gene fills the gap. V is TRBV20-1 and J is TRBJ1-5; D unclear. V was trimmed by 3 bases and J by 4 bases, leaving 7 bases between them. This CDR3 has 12 residues. Germline V gives CDR1 DFQATT, CDR2 SNEGSKA (reference sequence). The CDR3 loop reads CSASTGNQPQHF. The DNA read from the CDR3 is TGCAGTGCTAGTACCGGGAATCAGCCC.